This T cell receptor beta chain was identified during a study of blood T cell repertoires in COVID-19. The wider study: Acute-phase and convalescent COVID-19 samples originated in the United States, Italy and Spain.

Libraries were prepared by immunoSEQ multiplex PCR; TCRdb keeps only in-frame clonotypes and omits some of them. The sample includes approximately 150,000 clones, 82% of them seen just once. The CDR3 consists of 14 residues. Germline V gene sequence: CDR1 GTSNPN, CDR2 SVGIG (reference sequence). The trim removed 8 bases at V and 10 bases at J, leaving 13 bases unmatched. This receptor was taken from a human donor with acute or convalescent COVID-19. The donor label of this sample is uncertain. The rearrangement uses TRBV30 and TRBJ1-6, with 8 bases lining up with TRBD1. The sample comprised peripheral blood. The CDR3 DNA sequence: TGTGCCCGAAAAGGACAGGGTCCAGGGTCACCCCTCCACTTT. This translates into CARKGQGPGSPLHF.